A selection of T cell receptor beta chains follows, all from one sample in a study of response to subunit inactivated influenza vaccine. MiXCR was run by TCRdb on the RT-PCR reads, yielding one entry per CDR3 protein. The sample carries 450,000 to 600,000 distinct CDR3 sequences, about 7.2% recorded once. The sequenced sample was PBMCs from blood, obtained around 25 months after vaccination. All receptors come from a man between 45 and 75 years old who received an inactivated influenza vaccine. Both conserved end residues are trimmed from each CDR3.

J gene: TRBJ1-6
V gene: TRBV9
CDR3 protein: ASSVEAASSPLH

J gene: TRBJ1-5
V gene: TRBV4-3
CDR3 protein: ASSQERRSNQPQH

J gene: TRBJ1-4
V gene: TRBV20-1
CDR3 protein: SASEGGGPNEKLF

J gene: TRBJ2-1
V gene: TRBV20-1
CDR3 protein: SARGDGRGEQF

J gene: TRBJ2-5
V gene: TRBV10-2
CDR3 protein: ASSEGETQY

J gene: TRBJ1-3
V gene: TRBV14
CDR3 protein: ASSLNWGSKGTIY

J gene: TRBJ2-3
V gene: TRBV9
CDR3 protein: ASSVAKTGRTDTQY

J gene: TRBJ2-1
V gene: TRBV6-5
CDR3 protein: ASSYITGSYNEQF

J gene: TRBJ2-7
V gene: TRBV5-1
CDR3 protein: ASSIATGAVEQY

J gene: TRBJ2-7
V gene: TRBV5-1
CDR3 protein: ASSLEAAASSYEQY

J gene: TRBJ2-2
V gene: TRBV20-1
CDR3 protein: SASGTGELF